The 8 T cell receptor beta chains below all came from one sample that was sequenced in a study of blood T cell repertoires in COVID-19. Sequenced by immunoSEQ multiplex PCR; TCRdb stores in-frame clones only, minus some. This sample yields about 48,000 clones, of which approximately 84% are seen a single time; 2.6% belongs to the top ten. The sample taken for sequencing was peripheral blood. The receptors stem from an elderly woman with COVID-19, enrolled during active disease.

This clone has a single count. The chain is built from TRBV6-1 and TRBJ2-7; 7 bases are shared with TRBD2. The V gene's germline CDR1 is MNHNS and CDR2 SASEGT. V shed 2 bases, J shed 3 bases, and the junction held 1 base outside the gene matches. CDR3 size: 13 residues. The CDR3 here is CASSEQRDYEQYF. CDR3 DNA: TGTGCCAGCAGTGAACAGCGGGACTACGAGCAGTACTTC.

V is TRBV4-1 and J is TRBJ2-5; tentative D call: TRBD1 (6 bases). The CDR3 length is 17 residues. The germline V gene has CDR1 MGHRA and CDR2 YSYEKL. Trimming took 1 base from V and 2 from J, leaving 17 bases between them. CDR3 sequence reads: CASSQGAVQGYQETQYF. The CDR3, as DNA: TGCGCCAGCAGCCAAGGGGCAGTGCAGGGGTATCAAGAGACCCAGTACTTC.

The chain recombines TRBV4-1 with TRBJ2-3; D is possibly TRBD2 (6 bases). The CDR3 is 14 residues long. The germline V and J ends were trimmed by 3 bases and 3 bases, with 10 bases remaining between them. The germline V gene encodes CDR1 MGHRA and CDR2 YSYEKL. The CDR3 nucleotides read TGCGCCAGCAGCCACGGGGGATGGACAGATACGCAGTATTTT. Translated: CASSHGGWTDTQYF.

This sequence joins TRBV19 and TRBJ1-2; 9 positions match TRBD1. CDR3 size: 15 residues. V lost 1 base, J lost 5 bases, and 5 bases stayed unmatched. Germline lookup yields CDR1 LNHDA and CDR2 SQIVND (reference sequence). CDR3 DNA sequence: TGTGCCAGTAGTATAGTGTCCGGGACAGGGTATGGCTACACCTTC. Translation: CASSIVSGTGYGYTF.

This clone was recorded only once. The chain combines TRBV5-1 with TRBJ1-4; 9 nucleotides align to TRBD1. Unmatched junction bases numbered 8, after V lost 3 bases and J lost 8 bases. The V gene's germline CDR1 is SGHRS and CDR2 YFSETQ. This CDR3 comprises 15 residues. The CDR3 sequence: CASSSDRGSREKLFF. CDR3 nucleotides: TGCGCCAGCAGCTCGGACAGGGGTAGTAGAGAAAAACTGTTTTTT. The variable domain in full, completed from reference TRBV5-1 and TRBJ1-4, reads KAGVTQTPRYLIKTRGQQVTLSCSPISGHRSVSWYQQTPGQGLQFLFEYFSETQRNKGNFPGRFSGRQFSNSRSEMNVSTLELGDSALYLCASSSDRGSREKLFFGSGTQLSVL.

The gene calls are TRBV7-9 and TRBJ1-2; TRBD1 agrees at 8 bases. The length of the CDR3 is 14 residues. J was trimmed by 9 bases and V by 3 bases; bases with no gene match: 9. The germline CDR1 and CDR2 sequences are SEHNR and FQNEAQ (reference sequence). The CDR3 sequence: CASSFPGGASSYTF. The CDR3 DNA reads TGTGCCAGCAGCTTCCCAGGGGGCGCGTCTAGCTACACCTTC.

CDR3 in amino acids: CSVDPGYTNTEAFF. For the CDR3, the DNA is TGCAGCGTTGACCCGGGGTACACGAACACTGAAGCTTTCTTT. The rearrangement uses TRBV29-1 and TRBJ1-1; D remains unclear. Germline CDR1 SQVTM, CDR2 ANQGSEA. CDR3 length equals 14 residues. Deletions cut 3 bases from V and 1 base from J, with 12 bases between.

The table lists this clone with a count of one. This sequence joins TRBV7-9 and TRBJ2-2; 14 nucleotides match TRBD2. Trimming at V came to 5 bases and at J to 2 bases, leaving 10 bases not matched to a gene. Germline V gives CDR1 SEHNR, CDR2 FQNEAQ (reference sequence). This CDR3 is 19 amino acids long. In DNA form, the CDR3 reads TGTGCCAGCAGCCTGGGACTAGCGGGAGAAATAGGAAACACCGGGGAGCTGTTTTTT. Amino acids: CASSLGLAGEIGNTGELFF.